These T cell receptor beta chains were read from a single sample in a study of T cell repertoires in cytomegalovirus infection. These receptors have no known antigen. TCRdb re-derived calls from the reads in MiXCR, one entry per CDR3 protein. This sample carries 830,000 or so distinct CDR3 sequences, around a third of them seen once, and the ten largest clones take approximately 13%. The sequences come from cultured CD8+ T cells from PBMCs, collected from culture after CMV antigen stimulation. The receptors were sampled from a human donor in good health (CMV status not recorded). Some clones in this sample may be carry-over from other donors' samples. The CDR3 runs from the conserved cysteine through the conserved F or W. Fields, in order: J gene, clone size, V gene, D gene, CDR3 length, CDR3 DNA, CDR3 protein. A D gene is named only where the DNA matches it firmly. Rows may omit the clone size; those that give it use once, few, many or a size class.

>TRBJ1-2|NA|TRBV4-3|TRBD1|16
TGCGCCAGCAGCCACATAGGGACAGGGGTGAACTATGGCTACACCTTC
CASSHIGTGVNYGYTF
>TRBJ1-3|many|TRBV7-9|TRBD1|16
TGTGCCAGCAGCCGTCCAGGGGGCGCAAGGGGAAACACCATATATTTT
CASSRPGGARGNTIYF
>TRBJ1-1|few|TRBV6-6|TRBD1|16
TGTGCCAGCAGTTACACGGACAGGGGGTCTGACACTGAAGCTTTCTTT
CASSYTDRGSDTEAFF
>TRBJ2-3|many|TRBV7-8|NA|15
TGTGCCAGCAGCCCAGGAGTGACGAACACAGATACGCAGTATTTT
CASSPGVTNTDTQYF
>TRBJ1-1|NA|TRBV2|NA|12
TGTGCCAGCACCGACTGGGTAGGCGAAGCTTTCTTT
CASTDWVGEAFF
>TRBJ2-1|NA|TRBV12-3/TRBV12-4|NA|13
TGTGCCAGCAGTTTCGGTGGGTTCGATGAGCAGTTCTTC
CASSFGGFDEQFF
>TRBJ2-1|few|TRBV11-2|NA|15
TGTGCCAGCAGCCCCGAACTGATGTCCTACAATGAGCAGTTCTTC
CASSPELMSYNEQFF
>TRBJ2-7|NA|TRBV6-1|NA|11
TGTGCCAGCAGTGAAGCTCGGGAGCAGTACTTC
CASSEAREQYF
>TRBJ2-7|few|TRBV10-3|TRBD2|14
TGTGCCATCCGGGGGGTTTTTGCCCCCTACGAGCAGTACTTC
CAIRGVFAPYEQYF
>TRBJ2-7|few|TRBV15|TRBD1|15
TGTGCCACCAGTTTAGAGTTAGGACAGGGCTACGAGCAGTACTTC
CATSLELGQGYEQYF
>TRBJ2-3|NA|TRBV6-1|NA|14
TGTGCCAGCAGTGATGTTGGGAGCACAGATACGCAGTATTTT
CASSDVGSTDTQYF
>TRBJ2-1|NA|TRBV12-3/TRBV12-4|NA|14
TGTGCCGTCATGAGGGACCTCCTGGGCCATGAGCAGTTCTTC
CAVMRDLLGHEQFF
>TRBJ2-5|many|TRBV12-3/TRBV12-4|TRBD2|17
TGTGCCAGCAGTTTAAACGGGAGCGGGGGGCCTGGGAAGACCCAGTACTTC
CASSLNGSGGPGKTQYF
>TRBJ1-1|few|TRBV7-9|NA|13
TGTGCCAGCAGCTTTTTGTTGAACACTGAAGCTTTCTTT
CASSFLLNTEAFF
>TRBJ1-1|NA|TRBV12-3/TRBV12-4|NA|12
TGTGCCAGCAGTTTAGCTCTCCCCGAAGCTTTCTTT
CASSLALPEAFF
>TRBJ2-1|few|TRBV7-9|NA|15
TGTGCCAGCAGCTTAGTGGAGGGCAGCCGTAATGAGCAGTTCTTC
CASSLVEGSRNEQFF
>TRBJ1-1|NA|TRBV20-1|NA|14
TGCAGTGCTACCCTCTGGGGGATGAACACTGAAGCTTTCTTT
CSATLWGMNTEAFF
>TRBJ2-3|few|TRBV6-4|TRBD1|15
TGTGCCAGCAGTGACGGGACAGGGGGCACAGATACGCAGTATTTT
CASSDGTGGTDTQYF
>TRBJ1-2|NA|TRBV4-2|TRBD1|16
TGTGCCAGCAGCCAAGTCCATACGGACAGGAAAGATGGCTACACCTTC
CASSQVHTDRKDGYTF
>TRBJ1-1|NA|TRBV25-1|NA|14
TGTGCCAGCAGTGAATCCGGCACAGGGTCTGAAGCTTTCTTT
CASSESGTGSEAFF
>TRBJ2-3|NA|TRBV2|TRBD1|14
TGTGCCAGTTATGGGACAGGGGTCACAGATACGCAGTATTTT
CASYGTGVTDTQYF
>TRBJ2-1|NA|TRBV25-1|TRBD1|20
TGTGCCAGCAGTGTACTTCCGGGACAGGAAAAAGAGGGAGGCTACAATGAGCAGTTCTTC
CASSVLPGQEKEGGYNEQFF
>TRBJ1-2|NA|TRBV7-9|TRBD1|13
TGTACCACCCCCTCAACAGGGGATAGTGGCTACACCTTC
CTTPSTGDSGYTF
>TRBJ1-1|NA|TRBV6-2/TRBV6-3|NA|12
TGTGCCAGCAAGGCAGGGAACACTGAAGCTTTCTTT
CASKAGNTEAFF
>TRBJ1-4|many|TRBV7-8|NA|16
TGTGCCAGCAGCCAAATGAGCGTCTCCGGGGGTGAAAAACTGTTTTTT
CASSQMSVSGGEKLFF
>TRBJ2-6|NA|TRBV4-1|NA|13
TGCGCCAGCAGCCATCCAGGGGCCAACGTCCTGACTTTC
CASSHPGANVLTF
>TRBJ2-7|NA|TRBV11-2|TRBD1|15
TGTGCCAGCAGCTTAGTCGGACAGGGGGCTTACGAGCAGTACTTC
CASSLVGQGAYEQYF
>TRBJ2-6|many|TRBV4-2|NA|16
TGTGCCAGCAGCCAAGAACAGGGCTCTGGGGCCAACGTCCTGACTTTC
CASSQEQGSGANVLTF
>TRBJ1-1|few|TRBV7-2|TRBD1|15
TGTGCCAGCAGCTTAGACAGGGGGAGGTACACTGAAGCTTTCTTT
CASSLDRGRYTEAFF
>TRBJ2-1|NA|TRBV6-5|TRBD2|15
TGTGCCACTCATTTGGGTAGCGGGATCCCCCATGAGCAGTTCTTC
CATHLGSGIPHEQFF
>TRBJ1-1|NA|TRBV19|NA|17
TGTGCCAGTAGTATTGGTAGGAGAATCGTCATGAACACTGAAGCTTTCTTT
CASSIGRRIVMNTEAFF
>TRBJ2-5|few|TRBV7-6|NA|17
TGTGCCAGCAGCCATACGAAATTTTTGGCGGGACAAACGACCCAGTACTTC
CASSHTKFLAGQTTQYF
>TRBJ1-4|NA|TRBV7-9|TRBD1|18
TGTGCCAGCAGCAACCGGGACAGACTAGCCCCAACTAATGAAAAACTGTTTTTT
CASSNRDRLAPTNEKLFF
>TRBJ2-5|medium-sized|TRBV7-2|NA|16
TGTGCCAGCAGCTTAGCGAGGGGGGGGCCGGGAGAGACCCAGTACTTC
CASSLARGGPGETQYF
>TRBJ2-1|NA|TRBV29-1|NA|11
TGCAGCGTTGGAATGGACAATGAGCAGTTCTTC
CSVGMDNEQFF
>TRBJ2-3|few|TRBV7-9|TRBD2|16
TGTGCCAGCAGCACCAGGACTAGCGGGGCAACAGATACGCAGTATTTT
CASSTRTSGATDTQYF
>TRBJ2-7|few|TRBV6-6|TRBD1|14
TGTGCCAGCAGTGATGGGACAGGGATCTACGAGCAGTACTTC
CASSDGTGIYEQYF
>TRBJ2-1|many|TRBV7-6|NA|17
TGTGCCAGCAGCTTAGAAGTCCCCGGGGTCGGTTTGAATGAGCAGTTCTTC
CASSLEVPGVGLNEQFF
>TRBJ2-1|many|TRBV7-2|TRBD2|17
TGTGCCAGCAGCTCCCCCGGCGAGCGGGGGGGCCTTGATGAGCAGTTCTTC
CASSSPGERGGLDEQFF
>TRBJ2-2|NA|TRBV9|NA|13
TGTGCCAGCAGCGTATCGGGAGCCGGGGAGCTGTTTTTT
CASSVSGAGELFF
>TRBJ1-2|few|TRBV5-5|NA|12
TGTGCCAGCAGCCGTTGGGGCTATGGCTACACCTTC
CASSRWGYGYTF